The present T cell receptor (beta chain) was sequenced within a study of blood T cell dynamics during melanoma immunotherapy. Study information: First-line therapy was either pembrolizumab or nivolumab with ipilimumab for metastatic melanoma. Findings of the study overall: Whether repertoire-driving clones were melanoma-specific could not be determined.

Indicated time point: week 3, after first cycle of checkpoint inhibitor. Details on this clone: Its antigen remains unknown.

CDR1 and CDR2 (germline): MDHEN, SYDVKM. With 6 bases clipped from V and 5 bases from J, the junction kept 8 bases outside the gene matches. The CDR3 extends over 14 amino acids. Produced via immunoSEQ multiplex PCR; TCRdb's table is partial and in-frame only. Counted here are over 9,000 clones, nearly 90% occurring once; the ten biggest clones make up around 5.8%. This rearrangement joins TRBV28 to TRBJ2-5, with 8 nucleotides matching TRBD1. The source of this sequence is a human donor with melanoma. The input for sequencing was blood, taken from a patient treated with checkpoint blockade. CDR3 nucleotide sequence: TGTGCCAGCAGACTCAGCAGGGGGCGGGAGACCCAGTACTTC. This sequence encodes CASRLSRGRETQYF.